These 24 T cell receptor beta chains were all obtained from the same sample, sequenced in a study of T cell repertoires in cytomegalovirus infection. TCRdb redid the calling of the reads with MiXCR, one entry per CDR3 protein. The sample records about 830,000 distinct CDR3 sequences, approximately 32% being singletons. Antigens for these TCRs are unknown. The source was cultured CD8+ T cells from PBMCs, collected from culture after CMV antigen stimulation. These receptors were taken from a human donor in good health (CMV status not recorded). Some clones in this sample may be carry-over from other donors' samples.

The chain recombines TRBV6-2 or TRBV6-3 with TRBJ1-5; possibly TRBD1 for D (5 bases). With 5 bases removed from V and 5 bases from J, the gap between germline ends came to 10 bases. The germline gives CDR1 MNHEY, CDR2 SVGEGT. The CDR3 length is 13 residues. The CDR3: CASSTTEYQPQHF. Here the CDR3 DNA reads TGTGCCAGCAGTACGACAGAGTATCAGCCCCAGCATTTT.

This clonotype occurred a few times. The CDR3 bases are TGTGCCAGCAGTCGCCCCCAGGGGGCACCTTTCTTT. It yields the protein CASSRPQGAPFF. The chain has TRBV27 and TRBJ1-1, with 8 positions matching TRBD1. The CDR3 is 12 amino acids. Trimming at V came to 5 bases and at J to 12 bases, leaving 8 bases not matched to a gene. Germline CDR1 is MNHEY and CDR2 is SMNVEV (reference sequence).

This clonotype was seen at least ten times. J is TRBJ1-2 and V is TRBV7-2; no reliable D call. The germline V and J ends were trimmed by 3 bases and 0 bases, with 23 bases remaining between them. CDR1 is SGHTA and CDR2 is FQGNSA in the germline V gene. CDR3 length equals 19 residues. The DNA for the CDR3 is TGTGCCAGCAGCTTGCCCCTCGACACCGCTTCTTTAGCTAACTATGGCTACACCTTC. It is translated as CASSLPLDTASLANYGYTF.

This clonotype has a count of ten or more. The chain couples TRBV7-2 to TRBJ2-5; 7 positions match TRBD1. V was pared by 5 bases and J by 2 bases, with 5 bases of the junction left unmatched. Germline-derived CDR1 and CDR2 are SGHTA and FQGNSA. The CDR3 loop spans 14 amino acids. The CDR3 DNA is TGTGCCAGCAGCCTAAGGGACAGACAAGAGACCCAGTACTTC. This translates into CASSLRDRQETQYF. Based on the CDR3 plus reference TRBV7-2 and TRBJ2-5, the full variable domain is GAGVSQSPSNKVTEKGKDVELRCDPISGHTALYWYRQSLGQGLEFLIYFQGNSAPDKSGLPSDRFSAERTGGSVSTLTIQRTQQEDSAVYLCASSLRDRQETQYFGPGTRLLVL.

This clonotype was detected only a few times. This CDR3 reads CASSQDRGHSNEKLFF. CDR3 coding DNA: TGTGCCAGCAGCCAGGACAGGGGGCATAGTAATGAAAAACTGTTTTTT. The chain uses TRBV5-4 and TRBJ1-4, with 11 bases aligning to TRBD1. Germline CDR1 reads SGHNT; CDR2 reads YYREEE (reference sequence). This CDR3 spans 16 amino acids. Trimming at V came to 4 bases and at J to 4 bases, leaving 6 bases not matched to a gene.

This clonotype has more than one count but fewer than ten. The genes are TRBV6-5 and TRBJ1-2, with D possibly matching TRBD1 (5 bases). The CDR3 is 14 amino acids. V was cut by 1 base and J by 2 bases, with 8 bases left in between. Per the germline V gene, CDR1 is MNHEY and CDR2 is SVGAGI. The DNA of the CDR3 is TGTGCCAGCAGTTACTTCGCAGGGAACTATGGCTACACCTTC. It specifies CASSYFAGNYGYTF.

This clonotype has just a few counts. Here the CDR3 DNA reads TGTGCCAGCAGTTTCCCCGGGACAGGGGCTGGAAACACCATATATTTT. Translation: CASSFPGTGAGNTIYF. The chain couples TRBV7-9 to TRBJ1-3, with TRBD1 matching 10 bases. The germline V gene encodes CDR1 SEHNR and CDR2 FQNEAQ (reference sequence). V trimming: 6 bases; J trimming: 2 bases; junction bases outside the gene matches: 7. The length of the CDR3 is 16 residues.

This clonotype was seen repeatedly, ten times or more. The chain links TRBV7-6 to TRBJ2-1; 10 bases fit TRBD2. The trim removed 5 bases at V and 2 bases at J, leaving 6 bases unmatched. Per germline, CDR1 SGHVS and CDR2 FNYEAQ. This CDR3 contains 16 residues. This CDR3 reads CASSHSGGIPYNEQFF. CDR3 bases: TGTGCCAGCAGCCATAGCGGGGGGATCCCCTACAATGAGCAGTTCTTC.

This clonotype has just one count. V usage is TRBV6-1 and J usage is TRBJ2-7; 9 positions agree with TRBD1. Germline assignment: CDR1 MNHNS and CDR2 SASEGT. This CDR3 is 15 amino acids long. V shed 6 bases, J shed 0 bases, and the junction held 6 bases outside the gene matches. The CDR3 sequence: CASRPGTGISYEQYF. Here the CDR3 DNA reads TGTGCCAGCAGACCCGGGACAGGGATCTCCTACGAGCAGTACTTC.

In this sample, this clonotype turned up a few times. The rearrangement uses TRBV6-5 and TRBJ2-1; TRBD2 aligns across 7 bases. This CDR3 is built from 13 residues. V was pared by 6 bases and J by 6 bases, with 5 bases of the junction left unmatched. The germline CDR1 and CDR2 sequences are MNHEY and SVGAGI. CDR3 sequence: CASRGGGFNEQFF. The CDR3 DNA is TGTGCCAGCAGAGGCGGGGGTTTCAATGAGCAGTTCTTC.

This clonotype was observed a single time. This sequence joins TRBV3-1 and TRBJ2-5; D possibly uses TRBD1 or TRBD2 (7 bases each). V was clipped by 0 bases and J by 5 bases, with 19 bases between them. CDR1 LGHDT and CDR2 YNNKEL come from the germline V gene (reference sequence). The CDR3 sequence is 17 residues long. CDR3 sequence reads: CASSQDQGGPLQETQYF. Here the CDR3 DNA reads TGTGCCAGCAGCCAAGACCAGGGGGGGCCTCTCCAGGAGACCCAGTACTTC.

The gene calls are TRBV19 and TRBJ2-2, with D tentatively TRBD1 or TRBD2 (5 bases each). The CDR3 extends over 13 amino acids. Trimming took 7 bases from V and 3 from J, leaving 9 bases between them. Germline V gene sequence: CDR1 LNHDA, CDR2 SQIVND (reference sequence). The CDR3 DNA reads as TGTGCCAGTAATGAGGGGTACACCGGGGAGCTGTTTTTT. It translates to CASNEGYTGELFF.

As regards this clonotype: The conserved phenylalanine or tryptophan is not found at the CDR3 terminus, so this likely reflects a read error. The chain has TRBV7-2 and TRBJ1-5, with D unresolved. V was shortened by 8 bases and J by 1 base, with 15 bases between the two germline ends. This CDR3 comprises 15 residues. CDR1 is SGHTA, CDR2 FQGNSA, per germline. DNA for the CDR3: TGTGCCAGCGGCTCGGGCCCGAGGAGCAATCAGCCCCAGCATTCT. As protein: CASGSGPRSNQPQHS.

This clonotype was counted many times. This rearrangement joins TRBV11-1 to TRBJ2-1; D not resolved. The ends were cut back, 5 bases at V and 9 bases at J, with 11 bases in the middle. CDR3 length: 12 amino acids. CDR1 and CDR2 from the germline V gene are SGHAT and FQDESV (reference sequence). This CDR3 is CASSPHMFEQFF. As DNA, the CDR3 is TGTGCCAGCAGCCCACACATGTTTGAGCAGTTCTTC.

This clonotype was counted once. The J gene is TRBJ2-2, the V gene TRBV7-3, with 7 bases lining up with TRBD1. The CDR3 has 17 amino acids. Trimming removed 5 bases from V and 1 base from J; junction bases left unmatched: 10. From germline, CDR1 is SGHTA and CDR2 FQGTGA. The CDR3 nucleotides read TGTGCCAGCAGCACCAACACCAGGACAGGGAACACCGGGGAGCTGTTTTTT. Its protein product is CASSTNTRTGNTGELFF.

This clonotype was observed a single time. Likely a read error: the CDR3 ends without its conserved phenylalanine or tryptophan. The DNA is omitted, as the CDR3 cannot be located on it reliably, and the CDR3 follows TCRdb's listing. The chain carries TRBV2 and TRBJ2-7; TRBD2, as called in the table, went unchecked against the DNA. The CDR3 is 13 residues long, ends included. Germline assignment: CDR1 SNHLY and CDR2 FYNNEI. This CDR3 is CASRGIWETQNPI.

This clonotype was seen ten or more times. The chain carries TRBV7-9 and TRBJ1-1, with TRBD1 matching 7 bases. The trim removed 6 bases at V and 1 base at J, leaving 2 bases unmatched. CDR1 SEHNR and CDR2 FQNEAQ come from the germline V gene (reference sequence). The CDR3 extends over 13 amino acids. In DNA form, the CDR3 reads TGTGCCAGCAGGAGGGACAGGAACACTGAAGCTTTCTTT. Translation: CASRRDRNTEAFF.

There are a few counts of this clonotype. CDR3 DNA: TGTGCCAGCAGCCAAGGGGGGACAGAGACCCAGTACTTC. Its translation: CASSQGGTETQYF. This chain links TRBV3-1 with TRBJ2-5; D is tentatively TRBD1 or TRBD2 (5 bases each). Germline CDR1 and CDR2: LGHDT and YNNKEL (reference sequence). The V gene lost 1 base and the J gene lost 4 bases, with 7 bases spanning the gap. The CDR3 has 13 amino acids.

The genes are TRBV14 and TRBJ2-2; D is possibly TRBD2 (5 bases). CDR1 and CDR2 from the germline V gene are SGHDN and FVKESK. V gave up 3 bases and J gave up 4 bases, with 12 bases separating them. There are 15 residues in the CDR3. In nucleotides, the CDR3 is TGTGCCAGCAGCCAGAGGCACAGCGGCACCGGGGAGCTGTTTTTT. It translates to CASSQRHSGTGELFF. The variable domain in full, completed from reference TRBV14 and TRBJ2-2, reads EAGVTQFPSHSVIEKGQTVTLRCDPISGHDNLYWYRRVMGKEIKFLLHFVKESKQDESGMPNNRFLAERTGGTYSTLKVQPAELEDSGVYFCASSQRHSGTGELFFGEGSRLTVL.

The V gene is TRBV25-1, the J gene TRBJ1-6, with D unclear. V was clipped by 0 bases and J by 14 bases, with 11 bases between them. Germline V gene data show CDR1 as MGHDK and CDR2 as SYGVNS. The CDR3 totals 13 residues. The CDR3 DNA is TGTGCCAGCAGTGAATACGGTTCCGGCGCCCTCCACTTT. Protein: CASSEYGSGALHF.

The rearrangement joins TRBV6-1 to TRBJ1-5; possibly TRBD1 for D (5 bases). This CDR3 comprises 17 residues. V was pared by 2 bases and J by 0 bases, with 14 bases between. The germline V gene has CDR1 MNHNS and CDR2 SASEGT. The CDR3 nucleotides read TGTGCCAGCAGTGAACCGGAACAGGAGGCTAGCAATCAGCCCCAGCATTTT. Protein: CASSEPEQEASNQPQHF.

This clonotype was observed a few times. The J gene is TRBJ1-6, the V gene TRBV6-1, with D possibly matching TRBD1 (6 bases). Germline V gene sequence: CDR1 MNHNS, CDR2 SASEGT. The CDR3 length is 17 residues. The V and J ends lost 4 bases and 0 bases respectively, with 13 bases between them. CDR3 sequence (DNA): TGTGCCAGCAGTGCCTACAGGGACCCCTCCTATAATTCACCCCTCCACTTT. Residues: CASSAYRDPSYNSPLHF.

The V gene is TRBV7-2, the J gene TRBJ1-5; tentatively, D is TRBD1 (5 bases). CDR1 is SGHTA and CDR2 is FQGNSA in the germline V gene. The CDR3 totals 15 residues. Between the trimmed V and J ends, which lost 1 base and 6 bases, there was a span of 13 bases. Written as DNA, the CDR3 is TGTGCCAGCAGCTTAGATGGGGGGTGGGGTCAGCCCCAGCATTTT. It yields the protein CASSLDGGWGQPQHF.

This rearrangement joins TRBV10-3 to TRBJ2-4, with 9 bases aligning to TRBD1. Trimming removed 0 bases from V and 1 base from J; junction bases left unmatched: 16. This CDR3 has 21 amino acids. Per germline, CDR1 ENHRY and CDR2 SYGVKD. CDR3 region: CAISESTRVGQGTSAKNIQYF. For the CDR3, the DNA is TGTGCCATCAGTGAGTCGACTCGGGTGGGACAGGGTACTTCGGCCAAAAACATTCAGTACTTC.